These T cell receptor beta chains were read from a single sample in a study of cytomegalovirus exposure and HLA in healthy donors. Clones were read by immunoSEQ multiplex PCR, and TCRdb kept only the in-frame ones, dropping some. The sample totals about 74,000 clones. Sequencing was done on a sample of PBMCs. The receptor set was obtained from a female donor in good health and CMV-seropositive. Both conserved end residues are part of each CDR3. D genes are given only for firm matches.

>TRBD2|TRBV4-1|TRBJ2-7
CASSPGRGGTYEQYF
TGCGCCAGCAGCCCAGGGCGGGGGGGCACCTACGAGCAGTACTTC
>NA|TRBV5-6|TRBJ1-2
CASSMEGANGYTF
TGTGCCAGCAGCATGGAAGGGGCGAATGGCTACACCTTC
>TRBD1|TRBV19|TRBJ1-1
CASSIVTDRGLQGHTEAFF
TGTGCCAGTAGTATAGTCACGGACAGGGGGTTACAAGGTCACACTGAAGCTTTCTTT
>NA|TRBV4-2|TRBJ2-1
CASSQDLRDEQFF
TGTGCCAGCAGCCAAGATCTCAGGGATGAGCAGTTCTTC
>NA|TRBV19|TRBJ2-7
CASTDRREQYF
TGTGCCAGTACCGACAGACGAGAGCAGTACTTC
>NA|TRBV7-2|TRBJ1-1
CASSRSSKNTEAFF
TGTGCCAGCAGCCGGAGTTCCAAGAACACTGAAGCTTTCTTT
>TRBD1|TRBV28|TRBJ1-6
CASSLGQLNSPLHF
TGTGCCAGCAGTTTGGGACAGCTTAATTCACCCCTCCACTTT
>TRBD1|TRBV2|TRBJ2-7
CASIGQGAYEQYF
TGTGCCAGCATAGGACAGGGGGCCTACGAGCAGTACTTC
>NA|TRBV5-6|TRBJ2-1
CASDLALNNEQFF
TGTGCCAGCGACCTAGCCCTGAACAATGAGCAGTTCTTC
>TRBD1|TRBV27|TRBJ1-6
CASSSAGTVYNSPLHF
TGTGCCAGCAGTTCGGCTGGGACAGTCTATAATTCACCCCTCCACTTT
>TRBD1|TRBV7-6|TRBJ1-5
CASSVETGAMSQPQHF
TGTGCCAGCAGCGTAGAGACAGGGGCGATGAGTCAGCCCCAGCATTTT
>NA|TRBV6-1|TRBJ2-5
CASGPQETQYF
TGTGCCAGCGGGCCTCAAGAGACCCAGTACTTC
>TRBD2|TRBV15|TRBJ2-1
CATRTSGGEQFF
TGTGCCACCCGGACTAGCGGGGGTGAGCAGTTCTTC
>TRBD1|TRBV6-1|TRBJ2-3
CASSETGQGWDTQYF
TGTGCCAGCAGTGAAACGGGACAGGGGTGGGATACGCAGTATTTT
>NA|TRBV7-9|TRBJ1-1
CASSLDLESRAFF
TGTGCCAGCAGCTTAGATTTGGAGTCAAGAGCTTTCTTT
>NA|TRBV5-1|TRBJ2-1
CASTLGGLSYNEQFF
TGCGCCAGCACGTTGGGGGGTCTATCCTACAATGAGCAGTTCTTC
>NA|TRBV19|TRBJ1-5
CASSILHQGGPQHF
TGTGCCAGTAGTATCTTACACCAGGGCGGACCCCAGCATTTT
>NA|TRBV5-4|TRBJ1-4
CASSKDSTSEKLFF
TGTGCCAGCAGCAAGGACAGTACTTCGGAAAAACTGTTTTTT
>TRBD2|TRBV27|TRBJ2-3
CASSRTGTSGTRADTQYF
TGTGCCAGCAGTCGGACCGGGACTAGCGGGACTCGAGCAGATACGCAGTATTTT
>TRBD2|TRBV28|TRBJ2-1
CASSSQMAGVLYNEQFF
TGTGCCAGCAGTTCCCAAATGGCGGGAGTTCTATACAATGAGCAGTTCTTC
>TRBD2|TRBV27|TRBJ2-7
CASSDRTSGHEQYF
TGTGCCAGCAGTGACAGGACTAGCGGCCACGAGCAGTACTTC
>NA|TRBV27|TRBJ2-2
CASSWQGNTGELFF
TGTGCCAGCAGTTGGCAGGGAAACACCGGGGAGCTGTTTTTT
>TRBD2|TRBV27|TRBJ2-2
CASRPWGGVRTGELFF
TGTGCCAGCAGGCCATGGGGGGGGGTTCGCACCGGGGAGCTGTTTTTT
>TRBD1|TRBV6-5|TRBJ2-7
CASSYRDSYEQYF
TGTGCCAGCAGTTACAGGGACAGCTACGAGCAGTACTTC
>NA|TRBV7-7|TRBJ2-5
CASSQSPQGTQYF
TGTGCTAGCAGCCAATCCCCACAGGGTACCCAGTACTTC
>TRBD1|TRBV7-9|TRBJ1-2
CASSLAGGQGASGYTF
TGTGCCAGCAGCTTAGCTGGGGGACAGGGTGCAAGTGGCTACACCTTC
>TRBD2|TRBV5-6|TRBJ2-1
CASSLAVTSGYNEQFF
TGTGCCAGCAGCTTGGCCGTGACTAGCGGTTACAATGAGCAGTTCTTC
>NA|TRBV28|TRBJ2-7
CATSGRGQYF
TGTGCCACCAGTGGACGGGGGCAGTACTTC
>NA|TRBV2|TRBJ2-3
CASSEALAVDTQYF
TGTGCCAGCAGTGAGGCGCTAGCCGTAGATACGCAGTATTTT
>TRBD1|TRBV15|TRBJ2-1
CATSRTGLLDEQFF
TGTGCCACCAGCAGGACAGGGCTTTTGGATGAGCAGTTCTTC
>NA|TRBV14|TRBJ1-2
CASSLQENSGYTF
TGTGCCAGCAGCTTACAGGAGAATAGTGGCTACACCTTC
>NA|TRBV27|TRBJ1-1
CASSSRGGNTEAFF
TGTGCCAGCAGTTCTAGGGGGGGGAACACTGAAGCTTTCTTT